The next 17 T cell receptor beta chains were all read from a single sample in a study of STAT3 mutations in large granular lymphocyte leukemia. Overall study findings and caveats: At least one immunodominant TCR beta clonotype appeared in every T-cell large granular lymphocyte leukemia patient.

These receptors lack a known antigen. Libraries were prepared by immunoSEQ multiplex PCR; TCRdb keeps only in-frame clonotypes and omits some of them. The sample contains roughly 40,000 clones, about 88% of which appear only once. Sequencing used PBMCs. These receptors came from a human donor with T large granular lymphocyte leukemia. Some clones in this sample may be carry-over from other donors' samples.

This chain connects TRBV13 to TRBJ1-2; no clear D gene. Germline values: CDR1 PRHDT, CDR2 FYEKMQ (reference sequence). Trimming took off 0 bases at V and 8 bases at J, with 10 bases between the two ends. The CDR3 runs to 13 residues. In DNA form, the CDR3 reads TGTGCCAGCAGCTTAGGCCAGCTTCGGGGCTACACCTTC. This translates into CASSLGQLRGYTF. Based on the CDR3 plus reference TRBV13 and TRBJ1-2, the full variable domain is AAGVIQSPRHLIKEKRETATLKCYPIPRHDTVYWYQQGPGQDPQFLISFYEKMQSDKGSIPDRFSAQQFSDYHSELNMSSLELGDSALYFCASSLGQLRGYTFGSGTRLTVV.

The CDR3, as DNA: TGTGCCTGGAGGATGGGGGGGGAAACCTACGAGCAGTACTTC. This sequence encodes CAWRMGGETYEQYF. The genes are TRBV30 and TRBJ2-7, with TRBD2 identical over 7 bases. The CDR3 totals 14 residues. V was pared by 3 bases and J by 2 bases, with 7 bases of the junction left unmatched. Per germline, CDR1 GTSNPN and CDR2 SVGIG (reference sequence).

The J gene is TRBJ2-5, the V gene TRBV11-2, with no clear D. Germline V gives CDR1 SGHAT, CDR2 FQNNGV. This CDR3 comprises 12 residues. The V and J ends lost 5 bases and 0 bases respectively, with 4 bases between them. The CDR3 loop reads CASSRDQETQYF. The CDR3 DNA follows: TGTGCCAGCAGCAGAGACCAAGAGACCCAGTACTTC.

The J gene is TRBJ2-1, the V gene TRBV7-9; D gene uncertain. With 5 bases removed from V and 3 bases from J, the gap between germline ends came to 14 bases. The CDR3 loop spans 15 amino acids. Germline-derived CDR1 and CDR2 are SEHNR and FQNEAQ (reference sequence). DNA for the CDR3: TGTGCCAGCAGCCCCCCTGACCCAGGCTACAATGAGCAGTTCTTC. Encoded protein: CASSPPDPGYNEQFF.

V usage is TRBV29-1 and J usage is TRBJ2-1, with 13 bases fitting TRBD2. V dropped 6 bases and J dropped 2; count of bases not matched to a gene: 4. The CDR3 extends over 15 amino acids. The V gene's germline CDR1 is SQVTM and CDR2 ANQGSEA. CDR3 residues: CSVVLAGGPYNEQFF. CDR3 coding DNA: TGCAGCGTGGTACTAGCGGGGGGGCCCTACAATGAGCAGTTCTTC.

This clone appeared a few times. This chain connects TRBV5-4 to TRBJ1-2, with 8 bases matching TRBD1. The ends lost 4 bases at V and 2 bases at J; junction bases unmatched: 7. Germline lookup yields CDR1 SGHNT and CDR2 YYREEE (reference sequence). This CDR3 is built from 15 residues. Written as DNA, the CDR3 is TGTGCCAGCAGCCTGGGGACAGGAGTAAACTATGGCTACACCTTC. It specifies CASSLGTGVNYGYTF.

The gene calls are TRBV11-2 and TRBJ1-2, with unresolved D. V lost 6 bases to trimming and J lost 3 bases, with 14 bases between them. The CDR3 runs 14 residues. Per germline, CDR1 SGHAT and CDR2 FQNNGV. DNA of the CDR3: TGTGCCAGCAGTACCTCGGACGGCTACTATGGCTACACCTTC. Translated, it gives CASSTSDGYYGYTF.

The rearrangement joins TRBV7-9 to TRBJ2-3; D is perhaps TRBD2 (6 bases). The CDR3 runs 14 residues. Trimming pared 4 bases from V and 2 bases from J, leaving 10 bases between. CDR1 and CDR2 (germline): SEHNR, FQNEAQ (reference sequence). CDR3 sequence reads: CASSWGVNTDTQYF. The CDR3 region has the DNA TGTGCCAGCAGCTGGGGGGTAAACACAGATACGCAGTATTTT.

The chain combines TRBV27 with TRBJ2-1; D is uncertain. The germline CDR1 and CDR2 sequences are MNHEY and SMNVEV (reference sequence). The CDR3 totals 14 residues. V was shortened by 3 bases and J by 2 bases, with 8 bases between the two germline ends. CDR3 region: CASSFGGAYNEQFF. In nucleotides, the CDR3 is TGTGCCAGCAGTTTCGGTGGTGCCTACAATGAGCAGTTCTTC.

V usage is TRBV6-1 and J usage is TRBJ2-7; TRBD1 agrees at 8 bases. This CDR3 has 13 amino acids. CDR1 MNHNS and CDR2 SASEGT come from the germline V gene. The junction had 4 bases not matched to a gene; V was cut back by 6 bases and J by 3 bases. CDR3 region: CASREDRDYEQYF. CDR3 nucleotide sequence: TGTGCCAGCAGGGAGGACAGGGACTACGAGCAGTACTTC.

The chain couples TRBV28 to TRBJ1-6; D remains unclear. The V end was cut by 5 bases, the J end by 2 bases, with 19 bases between. The CDR3 has 18 amino acids. CDR1 and CDR2 from the germline V gene are MDHEN and SYDVKM. The CDR3 spells CASSPKPRRGTYNSPLHF. CDR3 nucleotides: TGTGCCAGCAGTCCTAAACCCCGAAGAGGGACCTATAATTCACCCCTCCACTTT.

This clone is deemed medium-sized (0.01 to 0.1%). The chain carries TRBV29-1 and TRBJ2-1; possible D gene TRBD1, 6 bases. This CDR3 spans 13 amino acids. Germline V gene sequence: CDR1 SQVTM, CDR2 ANQGSEA. Trimming cost V 6 bases and J 7 bases, with 16 bases left between them. The DNA for the CDR3 is TGCAGCGTCGTCACCGGGACACGGAATGAGCAGTTCTTC. Encoded protein: CSVVTGTRNEQFF.

This clone came up once. The rearrangement uses TRBV7-9 and TRBJ2-5; D is unresolved. From germline, CDR1 is SEHNR and CDR2 FQNEAQ (reference sequence). The V end lost 2 bases, the J end lost 4 bases, and 8 bases lay between the germline ends. This CDR3 is 13 amino acids long. As DNA, the CDR3 is TGTGCCAGCAGCTTACAAGAACCAGAGACCCAGTACTTC. Protein product: CASSLQEPETQYF.

This clone was recorded only once. The rearrangement uses TRBV6-5 and TRBJ1-2; D is possibly TRBD1 (5 bases). V lost 0 bases to trimming and J lost 4 bases, with 12 bases between them. The CDR3 extends over 15 amino acids. Looked up from germline, CDR1 is MNHEY and CDR2 is SVGAGI. In nucleotides, the CDR3 is TGTGCCAGCAGTTACTCGTCAGGGCCGGCCTATGGCTACACCTTC. This translates into CASSYSSGPAYGYTF.

CDR3 in amino acids: CSVGTGDNQPQHF. CDR3 coding DNA: TGCAGCGTAGGGACAGGCGACAATCAGCCCCAGCATTTT. V and J are TRBV29-1 and TRBJ1-5, with 8 bases matching TRBD1. Per the germline V gene, CDR1 is SQVTM and CDR2 is ANQGSEA. The CDR3 loop spans 13 amino acids. V was pared by 6 bases and J by 3 bases, with 4 bases of the junction left unmatched.

V gene TRBV7-9 combines with J gene TRBJ2-5; possibly TRBD1 or TRBD2 for D (5 bases each). Trimming left V 6 bases short and J 5 bases short, with 19 bases between. Germline assignment: CDR1 SEHNR and CDR2 FQNEAQ (reference sequence). The CDR3 sequence is 15 residues long. The CDR3 reads CASRRRSGAGETQYF. CDR3 coding DNA: TGTGCCAGCAGACGGAGGTCCGGGGCCGGGGAGACCCAGTACTTC.

V and J are TRBV5-1 and TRBJ1-4; possibly TRBD1 for D (5 bases). There are 13 residues in the CDR3. In germline, CDR1 is SGHRS, CDR2 YFSETQ. Trimming pared 3 bases from V and 4 bases from J, leaving 7 bases between. Here the CDR3 reads CASSWTSNEKLFF. CDR3 bases: TGCGCCAGCAGCTGGACAAGTAATGAAAAACTGTTTTTT.